Below, 11 T cell receptor beta chains from the same sample are listed, as sequenced in a study of blood T cell repertoires in COVID-19. The data were produced by immunoSEQ multiplex PCR, yet TCRdb's version contains in-frame clones alone and is incomplete. The repertoire has over 200,000 clones, roughly 87% of them found once; the top ten carry approximately 0.7%. What was sequenced was peripheral blood. The source is a human donor in a cohort sampled during active COVID-19.

V and J are TRBV27 and TRBJ2-7; 7 nucleotides match TRBD1. This CDR3 is built from 15 residues. Germline values: CDR1 MNHEY, CDR2 SMNVEV (reference sequence). With V trimmed by 2 bases and J by 4 bases, 8 bases remained unmatched. DNA of the CDR3: TGTGCCAGCAGTTTAGTGTCCGGGACAGAATACGAGCAGTACTTC. This encodes CASSLVSGTEYEQYF.

The chain combines TRBV7-8 with TRBJ2-5, with D possibly TRBD2 on 7 matching bases. This CDR3 spans 16 amino acids. Germline V gives CDR1 SGHVS, CDR2 FQNEAQ. Trimming pared 4 bases from V and 5 bases from J, leaving 20 bases between. CDR3 in DNA: TGTGCCAGCAGCTCCAGAAGGGCGGGGGCTCTGGAGACCCAGTACTTC. As protein: CASSSRRAGALETQYF.

Only one count was recorded for this clone. V and J are TRBV5-1 and TRBJ1-5, with TRBD1 identical over 7 bases. Germline V CDR1 and CDR2: SGHRS, YFSETQ. This CDR3 has 14 amino acids. The ends lost 0 bases at V and 11 bases at J; junction bases unmatched: 8. The CDR3: CASSLGTGGAAQHF. The CDR3 nucleotides read TGCGCCAGCAGCTTGGGGACAGGCGGCGCGGCCCAGCATTTT.

A remark on this clone: The same CDR3 can be traced to other DNA sequences in this sample. The CDR3 loop reads CASSYIGVDTGELFF. The CDR3 DNA follows: TGTGCCAGCAGTTACATAGGGGTTGACACCGGGGAGCTGTTTTTT. The chain employs TRBV6-2 or TRBV6-3 and TRBJ2-2; TRBD1 might be the D (5 bases). V lost 2 bases to trimming and J lost 3 bases, with 10 bases between them. Germline V gene data show CDR1 as MNHEY and CDR2 as SVGEGT. CDR3 size: 15 residues.

This clone was detected only a few times. The chain employs TRBV14 and TRBJ1-2; D remains unclear. The CDR3 is 14 residues long. Germline V gene data show CDR1 as SGHDN and CDR2 as FVKESK. Trimming took 4 bases from V and 8 from J, leaving 17 bases between them. CDR3 DNA sequence: TGTGCCAGCAGCCCCAGGCCCCGTTCGGCGGGCTACACCTTC. This translates into CASSPRPRSAGYTF.

V gene TRBV11-2 combines with J gene TRBJ1-2; 9 positions agree with TRBD1. CDR1 is SGHAT, CDR2 FQNNGV, per germline. This CDR3 is built from 16 residues. V lost 4 bases, J lost 0 bases, and 6 bases stayed unmatched. CDR3 in DNA: TGTGCCAGCAGCTACACCGGGACAGGGTCTAACTATGGCTACACCTTC. It specifies CASSYTGTGSNYGYTF.

J is TRBJ2-1 and V is TRBV29-1; D remains unclear. This CDR3 region has 11 residues. Germline V CDR1 and CDR2: SQVTM, ANQGSEA. V lost 7 bases and J lost 9, with 13 bases in between. The DNA for the CDR3 is TGCAGCGCGACTCCCCCGGGTGAGCAGTTCTTC. Its translation is CSATPPGEQFF.

J is TRBJ2-7 and V is TRBV3-1 (or the pseudogene TRBV3-2); D is perhaps TRBD1 (6 bases). The V gene's germline CDR1 is LGHDT and CDR2 YNNKEL (reference sequence). This CDR3 spans 14 amino acids. The V and J ends lost 4 bases and 1 base respectively, with 11 bases between them. CDR3 loop: CASSPGTNSYEQYF. The CDR3 nucleotides are TGTGCCAGCAGCCCCGGGACAAATTCCTACGAGCAGTACTTC.

The CDR3 nucleotides read TGTGCCAGCAGCCCGGGACAGGGGGCGCTGGACACTGAAGCTTTCTTT. Protein product: CASSPGQGALDTEAFF. The chain employs TRBV5-6 and TRBJ1-1; 12 bases line up with TRBD1. The CDR3 length is 16 residues. The germline V gene has CDR1 SGHDT and CDR2 YYEEEE. V shed 4 bases and J 3 bases; nucleotides not matched to a gene: 7.

The chain combines TRBV28 with TRBJ1-4; 10 nucleotides align to TRBD1. V lost 5 bases, J lost 13 bases, and 19 bases stayed unmatched. Germline lookup yields CDR1 MDHEN and CDR2 SYDVKM. The CDR3 is 17 residues long. The CDR3 reads CASSALSRTGGRLGLFF. In DNA form, the CDR3 reads TGTGCCAGCAGTGCCTTATCCCGGACAGGGGGTAGGTTAGGACTGTTTTTT.

J is TRBJ2-5 and V is TRBV4-2; D is perhaps TRBD2 (5 bases). The CDR3 consists of 13 residues. Between the trimmed V and J ends, which lost 5 bases and 1 base, there was a span of 8 bases. CDR1 is LGHNA, CDR2 YNFKEQ, per germline. The chain's CDR3 is CASSWEIQETQYF. Here the CDR3 DNA reads TGTGCCAGCAGCTGGGAGATCCAAGAGACCCAGTACTTC.